The entry below gives a single T cell receptor (beta chain) sequence along with its context. This sample is drawn from a study of T cell responses to AZD1222 COVID-19 vaccine. Sequencing used immunoSEQ multiplex PCR; TCRdb keeps in-frame clones, though not all of them. The repertoire consists of 100,000 to 110,000 clones, with approximately 87% occurring once and the leading ten covering more than 15%. The CDR3 loop spans 18 amino acids. Germline CDR1 and CDR2: MRHNA and SNTAGT. Unmatched junction bases numbered 13, after V lost 5 bases and J lost 0 bases. V is TRBV6-4 and J is TRBJ1-1, with 9 bases lining up with TRBD1. The receptor comes from an adult in good health. The sample here was peripheral blood, taken on day 0 of AZD1222 vaccination. The CDR3 coding sequence is TGTGCCAGCAGTACGCTTACAGGGGGCCGTAGAGTGAACACTGAAGCTTTCTTT. Translating gives CASSTLTGGRRVNTEAFF.